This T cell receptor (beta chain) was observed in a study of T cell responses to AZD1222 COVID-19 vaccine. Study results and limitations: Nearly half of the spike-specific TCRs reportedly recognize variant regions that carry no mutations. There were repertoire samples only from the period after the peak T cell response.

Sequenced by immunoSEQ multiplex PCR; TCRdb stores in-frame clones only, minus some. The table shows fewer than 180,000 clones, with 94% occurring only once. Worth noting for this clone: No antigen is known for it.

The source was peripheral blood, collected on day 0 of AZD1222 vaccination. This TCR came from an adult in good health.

The CDR3 bases are TGTGCCAGCAGGGGACTAGCCTACGAGCAGTACGTC. As protein: CASRGLAYEQYV. V is TRBV2 and J is TRBJ2-7; 8 nucleotides line up with TRBD2. The CDR3 has 12 amino acids. V gave up 6 bases and J gave up 2 bases; unmatched junction bases: 0. The germline gives CDR1 SNHLY, CDR2 FYNNEI.